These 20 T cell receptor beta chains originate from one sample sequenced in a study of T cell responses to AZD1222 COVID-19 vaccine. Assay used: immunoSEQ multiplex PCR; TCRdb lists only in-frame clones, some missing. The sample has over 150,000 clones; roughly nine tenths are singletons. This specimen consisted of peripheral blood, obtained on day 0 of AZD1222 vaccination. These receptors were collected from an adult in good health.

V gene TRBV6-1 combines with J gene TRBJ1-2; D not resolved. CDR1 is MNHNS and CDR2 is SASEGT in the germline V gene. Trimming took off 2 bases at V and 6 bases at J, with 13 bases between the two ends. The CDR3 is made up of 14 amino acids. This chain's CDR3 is CASSEHGQFDGYTF. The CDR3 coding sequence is TGTGCCAGCAGTGAACATGGGCAGTTCGATGGCTACACCTTC.

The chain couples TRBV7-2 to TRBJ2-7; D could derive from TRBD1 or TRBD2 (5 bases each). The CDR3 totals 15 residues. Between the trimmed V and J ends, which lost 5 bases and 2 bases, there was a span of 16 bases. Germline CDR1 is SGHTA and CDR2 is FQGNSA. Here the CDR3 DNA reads TGTGCCAGCAGCCCTTACGGGACGGTTACCTACGAGCAGTACTTC. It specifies CASSPYGTVTYEQYF.

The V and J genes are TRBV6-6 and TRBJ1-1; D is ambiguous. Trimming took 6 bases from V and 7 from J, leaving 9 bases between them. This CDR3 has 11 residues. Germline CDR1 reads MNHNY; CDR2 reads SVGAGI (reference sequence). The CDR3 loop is CASRNQFEAFF. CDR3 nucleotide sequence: TGTGCCAGCAGAAATCAATTTGAAGCTTTCTTT.

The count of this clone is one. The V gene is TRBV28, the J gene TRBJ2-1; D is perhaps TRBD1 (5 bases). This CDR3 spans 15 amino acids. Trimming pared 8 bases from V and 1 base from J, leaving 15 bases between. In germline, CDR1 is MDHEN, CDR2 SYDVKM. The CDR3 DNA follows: TGTGCCAGCTCAATGGGGCAGGGATCCTACAATGAGCAGTTCTTC. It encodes CASSMGQGSYNEQFF. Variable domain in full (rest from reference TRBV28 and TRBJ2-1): DVKVTQSSRYLVKRTGEKVFLECVQDMDHENMFWYRQDPGLGLRLIYFSYDVKMKEKGDIPEGYSVSREKKERFSLILESASTNQTSMYLCASSMGQGSYNEQFFGPGTRLTVL.

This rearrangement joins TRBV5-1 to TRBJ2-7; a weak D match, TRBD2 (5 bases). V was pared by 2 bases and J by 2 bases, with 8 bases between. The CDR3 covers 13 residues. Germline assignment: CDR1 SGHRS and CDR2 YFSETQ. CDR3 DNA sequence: TGCGCCAGCAGCTTTGAGGGAACCTACGAGCAGTACTTC. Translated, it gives CASSFEGTYEQYF.

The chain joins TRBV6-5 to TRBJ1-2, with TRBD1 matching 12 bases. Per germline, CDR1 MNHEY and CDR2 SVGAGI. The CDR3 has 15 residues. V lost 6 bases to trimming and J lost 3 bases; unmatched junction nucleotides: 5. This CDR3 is CASREGQGADYGYTF. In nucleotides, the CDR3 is TGTGCCAGCAGAGAGGGACAGGGGGCGGACTATGGCTACACCTTC.

This CDR3 reads CASSRSGSNTGELFF. The CDR3 DNA follows: TGTGCCAGCAGCCGCTCCGGGTCGAACACCGGGGAGCTGTTTTTT. The chain has TRBV14 and TRBJ2-2; D gene uncertain. Trimming shortened V by 4 bases and J by 0 bases, and 9 bases separated the two germline ends. CDR1 is SGHDN, CDR2 FVKESK, per germline. This CDR3 contains 15 residues.

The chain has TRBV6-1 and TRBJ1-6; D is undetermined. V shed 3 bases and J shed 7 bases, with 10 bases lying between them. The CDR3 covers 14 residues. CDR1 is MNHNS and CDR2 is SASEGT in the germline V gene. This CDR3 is CASSDLEENSPLHF. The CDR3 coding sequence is TGTGCCAGCAGTGATCTCGAAGAGAATTCACCCCTCCACTTT.

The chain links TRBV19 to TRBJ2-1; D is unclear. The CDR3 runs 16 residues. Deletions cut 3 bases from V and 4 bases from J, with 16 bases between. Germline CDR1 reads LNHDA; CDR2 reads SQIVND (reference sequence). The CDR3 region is CASSIGSISGYNEQFF. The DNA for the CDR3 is TGTGCCAGTAGTATCGGCTCGATCTCTGGGTACAATGAGCAGTTCTTC.

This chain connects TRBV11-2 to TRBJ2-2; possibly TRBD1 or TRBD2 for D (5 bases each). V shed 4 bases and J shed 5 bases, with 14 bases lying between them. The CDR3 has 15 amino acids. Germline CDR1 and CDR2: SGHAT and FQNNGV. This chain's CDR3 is CASSWDPSGTGELFF. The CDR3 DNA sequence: TGTGCCAGCAGCTGGGACCCCTCTGGGACCGGGGAGCTGTTTTTT.

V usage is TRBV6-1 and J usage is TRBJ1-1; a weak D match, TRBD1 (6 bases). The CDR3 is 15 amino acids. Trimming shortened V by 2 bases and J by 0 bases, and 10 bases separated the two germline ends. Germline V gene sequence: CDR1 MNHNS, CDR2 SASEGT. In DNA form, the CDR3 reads TGTGCCAGCAGTGAAATTACAGGGATGAACACTGAAGCTTTCTTT. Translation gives CASSEITGMNTEAFF.

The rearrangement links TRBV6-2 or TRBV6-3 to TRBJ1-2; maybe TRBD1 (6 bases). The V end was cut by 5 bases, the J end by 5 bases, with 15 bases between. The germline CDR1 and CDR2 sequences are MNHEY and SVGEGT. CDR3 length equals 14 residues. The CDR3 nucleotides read TGTGCCAGCAGTCAACGAAGGACAGCGTATGGCTACACCTTC. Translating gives CASSQRRTAYGYTF.

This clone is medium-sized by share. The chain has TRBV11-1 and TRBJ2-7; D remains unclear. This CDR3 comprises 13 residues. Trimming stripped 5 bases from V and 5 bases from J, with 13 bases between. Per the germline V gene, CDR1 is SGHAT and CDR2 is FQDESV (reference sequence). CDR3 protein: CASSPGRADEQYF. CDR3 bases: TGTGCCAGCAGCCCCGGACGGGCGGACGAGCAGTACTTC. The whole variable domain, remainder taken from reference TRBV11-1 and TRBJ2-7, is EAEVAQSPRYKITEKSQAVAFWCDPISGHATLYWYRQILGQGPELLVQFQDESVVDDSQLPKDRFSAERLKGVDSTLKIQPAELGDSAMYLCASSPGRADEQYFGPGTRLTVT.

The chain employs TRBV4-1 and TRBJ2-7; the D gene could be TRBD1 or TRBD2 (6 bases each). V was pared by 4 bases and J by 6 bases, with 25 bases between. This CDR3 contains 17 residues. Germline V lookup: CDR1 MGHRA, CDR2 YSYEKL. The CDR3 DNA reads TGCGCCAGCAGCCCCTTAACGGGGGTACAGGGTCTCGGCGAGCAGTACTTC. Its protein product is CASSPLTGVQGLGEQYF.

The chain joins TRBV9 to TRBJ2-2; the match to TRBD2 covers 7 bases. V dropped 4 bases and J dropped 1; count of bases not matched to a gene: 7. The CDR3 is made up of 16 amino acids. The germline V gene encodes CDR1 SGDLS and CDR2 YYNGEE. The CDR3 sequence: CASSPRERGNTGELFF. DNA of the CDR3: TGTGCCAGCAGCCCGAGGGAGCGGGGGAACACCGGGGAGCTGTTTTTT.

The CDR3 reads CAWSARGVKLFF. DNA for the CDR3: TGTGCCTGGAGTGCCCGAGGAGTAAAACTGTTTTTT. The V and J genes are TRBV30 and TRBJ1-4; D remains unclear. The CDR3 has 12 residues. The germline V gene encodes CDR1 GTSNPN and CDR2 SVGIG (reference sequence). Trimming cost V 1 base and J 10 bases, with 10 bases left between them.

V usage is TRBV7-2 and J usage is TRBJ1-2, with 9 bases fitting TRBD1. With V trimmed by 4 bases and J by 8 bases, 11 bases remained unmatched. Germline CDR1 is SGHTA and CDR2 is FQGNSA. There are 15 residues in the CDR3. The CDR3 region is CASSSTPGTGTGYTF. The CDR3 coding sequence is TGTGCCAGCAGCTCGACGCCCGGGACAGGGACGGGCTACACCTTC.

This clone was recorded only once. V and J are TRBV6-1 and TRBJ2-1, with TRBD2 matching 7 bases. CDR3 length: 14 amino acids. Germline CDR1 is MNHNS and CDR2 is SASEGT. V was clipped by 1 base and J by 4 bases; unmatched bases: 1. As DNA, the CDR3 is TGTGCCAGCAGTGAAGGGACTAGGTACAATGAGCAGTTCTTC. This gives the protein CASSEGTRYNEQFF.

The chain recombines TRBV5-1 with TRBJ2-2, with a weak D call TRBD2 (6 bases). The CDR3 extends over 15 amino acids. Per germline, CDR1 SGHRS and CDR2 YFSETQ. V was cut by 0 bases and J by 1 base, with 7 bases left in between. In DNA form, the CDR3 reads TGCGCCAGCAGCTTGGAGGGACTGAACACCGGGGAGCTGTTTTTT. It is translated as CASSLEGLNTGELFF.

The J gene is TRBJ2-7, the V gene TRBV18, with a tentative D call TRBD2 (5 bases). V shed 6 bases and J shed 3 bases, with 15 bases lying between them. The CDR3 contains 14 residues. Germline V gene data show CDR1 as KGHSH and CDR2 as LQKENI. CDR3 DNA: TGTGCCAGCTCCCTTCGGGGAGTGGACTACGAGCAGTACTTC. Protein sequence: CASSLRGVDYEQYF. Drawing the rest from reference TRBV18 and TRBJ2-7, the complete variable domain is NAGVMQNPRHLVRRRGQEARLRCSPMKGHSHVYWYRQLPEEGLKFMVYLQKENIIDESGMPKERFSAEFPKEGPSILRIQQVVRGDSAAYFCASSLRGVDYEQYFGPGTRLTVT.